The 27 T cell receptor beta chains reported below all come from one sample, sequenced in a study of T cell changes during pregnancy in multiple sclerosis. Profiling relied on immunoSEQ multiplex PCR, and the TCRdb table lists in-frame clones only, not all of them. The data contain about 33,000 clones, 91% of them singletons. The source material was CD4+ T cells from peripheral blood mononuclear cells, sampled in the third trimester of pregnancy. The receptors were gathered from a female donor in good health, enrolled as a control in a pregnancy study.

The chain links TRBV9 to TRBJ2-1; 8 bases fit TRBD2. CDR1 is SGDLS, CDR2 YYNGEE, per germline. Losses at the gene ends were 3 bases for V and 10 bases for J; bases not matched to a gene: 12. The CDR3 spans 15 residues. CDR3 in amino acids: CASSATGAGGLEQFF. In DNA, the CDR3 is TGTGCCAGCAGCGCCACCGGGGCGGGGGGCCTCGAGCAGTTCTTC.

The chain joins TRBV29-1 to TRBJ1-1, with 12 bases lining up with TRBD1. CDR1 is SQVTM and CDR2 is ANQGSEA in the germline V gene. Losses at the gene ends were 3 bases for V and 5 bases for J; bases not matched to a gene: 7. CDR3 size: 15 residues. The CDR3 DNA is TGCAGCGTTGACCGGGGACAGGGGGCGGGAACTGAAGCTTTCTTT. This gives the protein CSVDRGQGAGTEAFF.

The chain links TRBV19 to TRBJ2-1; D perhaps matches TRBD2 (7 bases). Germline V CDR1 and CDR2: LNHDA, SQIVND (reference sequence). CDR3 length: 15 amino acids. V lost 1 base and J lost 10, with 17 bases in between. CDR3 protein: CASSIGRGAPAEQFF. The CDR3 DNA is TGTGCCAGTAGTATAGGACGGGGGGCCCCCGCGGAGCAGTTCTTC. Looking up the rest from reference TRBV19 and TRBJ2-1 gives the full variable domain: DGGITQSPKYLFRKEGQNVTLSCEQNLNHDAMYWYRQDPGQGLRLIYYSQIVNDFQKGDIAEGYSVSREKKESFPLTVTSAQKNPTAFYLCASSIGRGAPAEQFFGPGTRLTVL.

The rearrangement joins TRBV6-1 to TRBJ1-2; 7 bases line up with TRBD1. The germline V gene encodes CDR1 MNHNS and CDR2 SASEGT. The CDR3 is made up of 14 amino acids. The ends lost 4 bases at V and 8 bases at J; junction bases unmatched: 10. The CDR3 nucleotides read TGTGCCAGCAGTGTTACAGGGGCGAGTAGCGGCTACACCTTC. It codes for CASSVTGASSGYTF.

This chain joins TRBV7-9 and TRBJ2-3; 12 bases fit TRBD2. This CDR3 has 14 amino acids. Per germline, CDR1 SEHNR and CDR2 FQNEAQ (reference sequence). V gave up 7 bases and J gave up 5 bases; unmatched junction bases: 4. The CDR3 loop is CASTLLAGGDTQYF. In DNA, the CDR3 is TGTGCCAGCACCCTACTAGCGGGAGGAGATACGCAGTATTTT.

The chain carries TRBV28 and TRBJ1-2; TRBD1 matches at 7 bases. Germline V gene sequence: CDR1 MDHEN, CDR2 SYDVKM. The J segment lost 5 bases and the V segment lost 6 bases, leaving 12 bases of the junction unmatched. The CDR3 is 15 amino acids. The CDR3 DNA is TGTGCCAGCAGAGTAGGGGTAGGGACAGCATATGGCTACACCTTC. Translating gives CASRVGVGTAYGYTF.

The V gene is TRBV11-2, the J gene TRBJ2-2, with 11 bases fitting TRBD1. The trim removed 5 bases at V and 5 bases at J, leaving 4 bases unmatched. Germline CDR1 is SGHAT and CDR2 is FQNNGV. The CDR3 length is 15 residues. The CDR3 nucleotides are TGTGCCAGCAGCCCCCGGGACAGGGGGACCGGGGAGCTGTTTTTT. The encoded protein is CASSPRDRGTGELFF.

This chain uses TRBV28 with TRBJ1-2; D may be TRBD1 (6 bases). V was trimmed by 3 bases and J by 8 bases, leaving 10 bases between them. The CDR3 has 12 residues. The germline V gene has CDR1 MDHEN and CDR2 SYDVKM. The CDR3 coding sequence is TGTGCCAGCAGTTTGTTCGGACAGGGCTACACCTTC. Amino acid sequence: CASSLFGQGYTF.

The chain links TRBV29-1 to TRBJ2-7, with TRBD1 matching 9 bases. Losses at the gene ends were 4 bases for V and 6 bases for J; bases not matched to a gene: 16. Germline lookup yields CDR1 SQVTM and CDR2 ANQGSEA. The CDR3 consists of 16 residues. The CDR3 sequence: CSVGAGTGIVAGEQYF. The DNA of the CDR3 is TGCAGCGTTGGGGCCGGGACAGGGATCGTAGCGGGCGAGCAGTACTTC.

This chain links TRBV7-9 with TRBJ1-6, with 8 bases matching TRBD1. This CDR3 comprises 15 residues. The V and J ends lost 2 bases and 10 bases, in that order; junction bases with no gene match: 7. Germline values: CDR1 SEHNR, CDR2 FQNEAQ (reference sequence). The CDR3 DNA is TGTGCCAGCAGCTTATCGCGGACAGGGTCGTCACCCCTCCACTTT. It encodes CASSLSRTGSSPLHF.

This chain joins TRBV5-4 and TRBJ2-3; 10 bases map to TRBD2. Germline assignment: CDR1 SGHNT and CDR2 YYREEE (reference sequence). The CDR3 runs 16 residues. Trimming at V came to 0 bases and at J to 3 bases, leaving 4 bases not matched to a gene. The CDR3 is CASSLDASGGTDTQYF. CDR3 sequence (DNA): TGTGCCAGCAGCTTGGATGCTAGCGGGGGAACAGATACGCAGTATTTT.

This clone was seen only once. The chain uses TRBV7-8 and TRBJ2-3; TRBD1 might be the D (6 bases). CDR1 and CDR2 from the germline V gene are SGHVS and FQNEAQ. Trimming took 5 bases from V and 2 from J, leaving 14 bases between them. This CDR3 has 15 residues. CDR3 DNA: TGTGCCAGCAGCGAACTGGGGGCCTACACAGATACGCAGTATTTT. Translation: CASSELGAYTDTQYF.

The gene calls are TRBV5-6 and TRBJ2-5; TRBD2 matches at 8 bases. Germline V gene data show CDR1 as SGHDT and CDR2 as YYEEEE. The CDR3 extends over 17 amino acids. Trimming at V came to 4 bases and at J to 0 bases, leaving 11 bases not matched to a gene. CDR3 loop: CASSPKGRGVYQETQYF. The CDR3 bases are TGTGCCAGCAGCCCCAAAGGGCGGGGGGTGTACCAAGAGACCCAGTACTTC.

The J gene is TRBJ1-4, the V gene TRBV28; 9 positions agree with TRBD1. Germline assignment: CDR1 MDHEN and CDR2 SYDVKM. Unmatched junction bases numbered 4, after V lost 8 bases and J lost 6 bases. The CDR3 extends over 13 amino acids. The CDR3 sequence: CASRGQGDEKLFF. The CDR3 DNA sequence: TGTGCCAGCCGGGGACAGGGCGATGAAAAACTGTTTTTT.

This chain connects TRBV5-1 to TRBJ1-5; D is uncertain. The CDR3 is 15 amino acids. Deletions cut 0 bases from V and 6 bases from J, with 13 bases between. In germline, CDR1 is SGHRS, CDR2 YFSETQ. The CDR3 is CASSLAGNHGQPQHF. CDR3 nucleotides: TGCGCCAGCAGCTTGGCGGGGAATCATGGTCAGCCCCAGCATTTT.

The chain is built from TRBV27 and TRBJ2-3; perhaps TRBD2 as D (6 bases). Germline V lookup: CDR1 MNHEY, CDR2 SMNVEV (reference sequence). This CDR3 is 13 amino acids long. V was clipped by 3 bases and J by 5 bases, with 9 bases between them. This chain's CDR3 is CASSLRGGDTQYF. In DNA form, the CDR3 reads TGTGCCAGCAGTTTGCGGGGAGGAGATACGCAGTATTTT.

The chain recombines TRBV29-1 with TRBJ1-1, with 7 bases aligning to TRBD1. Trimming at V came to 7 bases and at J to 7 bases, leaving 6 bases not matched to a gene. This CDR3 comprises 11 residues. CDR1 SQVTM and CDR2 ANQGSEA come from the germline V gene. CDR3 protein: CSGGDSLEAFF. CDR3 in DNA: TGCAGCGGGGGGGACAGCCTTGAAGCTTTCTTT.

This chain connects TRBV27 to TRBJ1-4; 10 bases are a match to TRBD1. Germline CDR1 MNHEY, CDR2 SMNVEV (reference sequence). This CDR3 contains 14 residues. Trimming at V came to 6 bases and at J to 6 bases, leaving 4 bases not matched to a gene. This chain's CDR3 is CASSPDRGHEKLFF. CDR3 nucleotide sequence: TGTGCCAGCAGCCCAGACAGGGGGCATGAAAAACTGTTTTTT.

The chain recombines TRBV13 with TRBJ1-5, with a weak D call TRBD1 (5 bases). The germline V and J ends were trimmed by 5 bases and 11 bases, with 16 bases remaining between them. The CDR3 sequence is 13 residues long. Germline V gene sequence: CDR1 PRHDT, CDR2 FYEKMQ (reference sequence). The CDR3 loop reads CASSVTSAGAQHF. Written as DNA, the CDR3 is TGTGCCAGCAGCGTGACATCCGCGGGGGCCCAGCATTTT.

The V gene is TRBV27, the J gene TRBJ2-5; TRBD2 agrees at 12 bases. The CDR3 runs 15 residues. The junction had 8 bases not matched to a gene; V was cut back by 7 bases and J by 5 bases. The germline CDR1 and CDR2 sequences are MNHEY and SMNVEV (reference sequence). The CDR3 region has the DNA TGTGCCAGCAAAGCTAGCGGGGGGGCCTTCGAGACCCAGTACTTC. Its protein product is CASKASGGAFETQYF.

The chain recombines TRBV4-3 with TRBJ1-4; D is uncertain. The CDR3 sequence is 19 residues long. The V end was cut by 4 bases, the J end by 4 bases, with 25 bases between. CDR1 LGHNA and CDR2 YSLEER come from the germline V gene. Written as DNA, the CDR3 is TGCGCCAGCAGCCTAGACGGGAGCGGAGGGTACGCAATTAATGAAAAACTGTTTTTT. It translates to CASSLDGSGGYAINEKLFF.

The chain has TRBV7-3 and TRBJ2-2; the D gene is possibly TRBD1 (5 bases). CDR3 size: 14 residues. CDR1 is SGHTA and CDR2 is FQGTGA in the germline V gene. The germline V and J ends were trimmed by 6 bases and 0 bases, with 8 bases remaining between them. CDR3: CASRGQSNTGELFF. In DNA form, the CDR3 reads TGTGCCAGCAGGGGGCAGTCGAACACCGGGGAGCTGTTTTTT.

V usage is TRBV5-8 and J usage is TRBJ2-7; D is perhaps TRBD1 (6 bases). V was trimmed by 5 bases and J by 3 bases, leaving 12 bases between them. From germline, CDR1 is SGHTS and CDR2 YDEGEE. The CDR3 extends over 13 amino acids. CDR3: CASSEQGIYEQYF. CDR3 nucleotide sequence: TGTGCCAGCAGTGAACAGGGTATCTACGAGCAGTACTTC.

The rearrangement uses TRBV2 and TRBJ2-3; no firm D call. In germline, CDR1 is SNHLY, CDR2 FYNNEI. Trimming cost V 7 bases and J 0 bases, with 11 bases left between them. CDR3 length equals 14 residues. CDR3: CASKTQRSTDTQYF. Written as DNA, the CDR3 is TGTGCCAGCAAAACCCAGCGTAGCACAGATACGCAGTATTTT.

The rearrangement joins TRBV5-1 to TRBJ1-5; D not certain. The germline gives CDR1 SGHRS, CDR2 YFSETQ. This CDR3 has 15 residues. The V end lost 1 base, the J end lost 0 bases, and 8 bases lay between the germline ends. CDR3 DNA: TGCGCCAGCAGCTTGTCAGGTTATAGCAATCAGCCCCAGCATTTT. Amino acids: CASSLSGYSNQPQHF.

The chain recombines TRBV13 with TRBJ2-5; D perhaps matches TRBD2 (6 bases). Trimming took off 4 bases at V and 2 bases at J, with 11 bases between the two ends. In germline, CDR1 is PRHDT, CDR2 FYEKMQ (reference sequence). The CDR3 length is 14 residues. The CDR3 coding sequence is TGTGCCAGCAGCTCACCGGAGGGTCAAGAGACCCAGTACTTC. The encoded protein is CASSSPEGQETQYF.

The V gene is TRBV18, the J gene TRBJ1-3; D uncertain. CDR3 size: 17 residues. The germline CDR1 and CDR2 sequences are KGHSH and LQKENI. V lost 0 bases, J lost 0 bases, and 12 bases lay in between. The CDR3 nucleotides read TGTGCCAGCTCACCACCGCTCAGGCCGCGCTCTGGAAACACCATATATTTT. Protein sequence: CASSPPLRPRSGNTIYF.